The 23 T cell receptor beta chains reported below all come from one sample, sequenced in a study of kidney transplant recipient with SARS-CoV-2 infection. TCRdb independently ran MiXCR on the reads; one entry per CDR3 protein. The repertoire has some 220,000 distinct CDR3 sequences, 29% of them found once; the top ten carry under 9.5%. This sample comprised a blood sample, obtained at baseline and on day 111 from a kidney transplant recipient. These receptors were collected from a young adult male patient who had COVID-19 and was a kidney transplant recipient. Some T cells may arise from the graft donor.

This clonotype has ten or more counts. V is TRBV6-6 and J is TRBJ1-2, with D unclear. Germline CDR1 reads MNHNY; CDR2 reads SVGAGI (reference sequence). With 5 bases removed from V and 6 bases from J, the gap between germline ends came to 10 bases. The CDR3 sequence is 12 residues long. This CDR3 reads CASSTRTDGYTF. The DNA of the CDR3 is TGTGCCAGCAGTACCCGGACTGATGGCTACACCTTC.

J is TRBJ2-1 and V is TRBV19, with no clear D. Trimming took 4 bases from V and 2 from J, leaving 12 bases between them. The CDR3 is made up of 15 amino acids. CDR1 and CDR2 from the germline V gene are LNHDA and SQIVND (reference sequence). CDR3 sequence (DNA): TGTGCCAGTAGTACCCCCCTAGGTACCTACAATGAGCAGTTCTTC. Amino acids: CASSTPLGTYNEQFF.

On this clonotype: A much larger clone is a single base away; this may be a read error. This chain links TRBV4-2 with TRBJ2-2; D is uncertain. The CDR3 extends over 12 amino acids. CDR1 LGHNA and CDR2 YNFKEQ come from the germline V gene. The CDR3: CASSQDTRELFF. The CDR3 DNA sequence: TGTGCCAGCAGCCAAGACACCAGGGAGCTGTTTTTT.

This clonotype was detected ten times or more. CDR3 nucleotides: TGTGCCAGCAGCTCCCGGGGAGGGGGCAATACTGGAAACACCATATATTTT. It is translated as CASSSRGGGNTGNTIYF. V and J are TRBV7-2 and TRBJ1-3; 7 bases are a match to TRBD1. V gave up 4 bases and J gave up 2 bases; unmatched junction bases: 11. The germline gives CDR1 SGHTA, CDR2 FQGNSA. The CDR3 sequence is 17 residues long.

This clonotype was counted many times. The chain carries TRBV7-2 and TRBJ2-5, with D perhaps given as TRBD1 or TRBD2 (5 bases each). V shed 1 base and J shed 7 bases, with 7 bases lying between them. From germline, CDR1 is SGHTA and CDR2 FQGNSA. The CDR3 contains 12 residues. In nucleotides, the CDR3 is TGTGCCAGCAGCTTAGAGGGGACGACCCAGTACTTC. This gives the protein CASSLEGTTQYF.

This clonotype was recorded a few times. With a much larger clone just one base away, this may be a read error. This rearrangement joins TRBV28 to TRBJ2-2; 10 bases are shared with TRBD1. This CDR3 has 15 amino acids. CDR1 is MDHEN and CDR2 is SYDVKM in the germline V gene. The CDR3: CAGSLRTGGIGELFF. The DNA for the CDR3 is TGTGCCGGCAGTCTAAGGACAGGGGGAATCGGGGAGCTGTTTTTT.

At least ten counts were recorded for this clonotype. The V and J genes are TRBV10-2 and TRBJ2-5; 12 nucleotides line up with TRBD2. Germline V gene lookup returns CDR1 WSHSY and CDR2 SAAADI. This CDR3 is built from 16 residues. J was trimmed by 5 bases and V by 6 bases; bases with no gene match: 10. CDR3 amino acids: CASSHLGLAGRETQYF. In DNA, the CDR3 is TGCGCCAGCAGCCACCTCGGACTAGCGGGAAGGGAGACCCAGTACTTC.

This clonotype has ten or more counts. This sequence joins TRBV29-1 and TRBJ2-7, with D perhaps TRBD2 (5 bases). Germline CDR1 and CDR2: SQVTM and ANQGSEA. This CDR3 has 15 residues. The ends were cut back, 2 bases at V and 0 bases at J, with 14 bases in the middle. This CDR3 is CSVESYGVHSYEQYF. The CDR3, as DNA: TGCAGCGTTGAATCATACGGGGTTCACTCCTACGAGCAGTACTTC.

This clonotype was counted at least ten times. The chain has TRBV6-5 and TRBJ2-1, with 10 bases identical to TRBD2. V was pared by 5 bases and J by 4 bases, with 5 bases of the junction left unmatched. This CDR3 has 15 residues. Germline V gives CDR1 MNHEY, CDR2 SVGAGI. This CDR3 reads CASSPPSGSYNEQFF. The CDR3, as DNA: TGTGCCAGCAGTCCCCCTAGCGGGAGTTACAATGAGCAGTTCTTC.

This clonotype was recorded many times. The J gene is TRBJ2-2, the V gene TRBV6-8, with unresolved D. Germline lookup yields CDR1 MNHGY and CDR2 SAAAGT. The CDR3 runs 11 residues. Trimming took 6 bases from V and 8 from J, leaving 7 bases between them. CDR3 sequence reads: CASSTGGELFF. CDR3 nucleotide sequence: TGTGCCAGCAGCACGGGTGGGGAGCTGTTTTTT.

This clonotype was counted ten times or more. This chain links TRBV3-1 with TRBJ1-2; D unclear. Germline lookup yields CDR1 LGHDT and CDR2 YNNKEL (reference sequence). V lost 5 bases and J lost 4, with 23 bases in between. The CDR3 is 17 residues long. The CDR3 reads CASSFQNTLRKTYGYTF. The CDR3 nucleotides are TGTGCCAGCAGCTTTCAGAACACCCTTCGAAAGACCTATGGCTACACCTTC.

At least ten counts were recorded for this clonotype. The chain joins TRBV11-2 to TRBJ2-1, with D unresolved. Germline loops: CDR1 SGHAT, CDR2 FQNNGV. This CDR3 contains 14 residues. The V end was cut by 3 bases, the J end by 3 bases, with 9 bases between. CDR3 bases: TGTGCCAGCAGCTTCGTAAGAGACTACAATGAGCAGTTCTTC. It encodes CASSFVRDYNEQFF.

This clonotype was observed at least ten times. The chain employs TRBV18 and TRBJ2-7; D is ambiguous. This CDR3 is 15 amino acids long. Germline lookup yields CDR1 KGHSH and CDR2 LQKENI. V was cut by 0 bases and J by 2 bases, with 11 bases left in between. CDR3 bases: TGTGCCAGCTCACCACCGTCCCTGTCCACCTACGAGCAGTACTTC. This codes for CASSPPSLSTYEQYF.

A single count supports this clonotype. This could be a read error, since a much larger clone is one nucleotide away. CDR3 loop: CASSDWPTSGSSYEQHF. CDR3 nucleotides: TGTGCCAGCAGTGACTGGCCTACTAGCGGGAGCTCCTACGAGCAGCACTTC. The chain carries TRBV2 and TRBJ2-7; TRBD2 matches 11 bases. The CDR3 covers 17 residues. Germline CDR1 SNHLY, CDR2 FYNNEI.

For this clonotype: A much larger clone differs by one base, so this may be a read error. The chain recombines TRBV12-3 or TRBV12-4 with TRBJ2-1; 11 bases map to TRBD2. The CDR3 extends over 17 amino acids. The ends lost 6 bases at V and 6 bases at J; junction bases unmatched: 13. The DNA for the CDR3 is TGTGCCAGCAGGGGAGGGGGACTAGCGGACTCAGGCAATGAGCAGTTCTTC. Encoded protein: CASRGGGLADSGNEQFF.

Of note for this clonotype: A much larger clone lies one base from this, so it may be a read error. The CDR3 spells CASKSGVPGKTYDYTF. The CDR3 bases are TGTGCCAGCAAGTCGGGCGTACCAGGAAAGACCTATGACTACACCTTC. This chain uses TRBV5-4 with TRBJ1-2; D gene unclear. CDR3 length: 16 residues. Germline V gives CDR1 SGHNT, CDR2 YYREEE (reference sequence).

On this clonotype: Just one base apart from a much larger clone, this may be a read error. This sequence joins TRBV29-1 and TRBJ2-2; TRBD1 matches 7 bases. The V gene's germline CDR1 is SQVTM and CDR2 ANQGSEA. The CDR3 totals 16 residues. The CDR3 nucleotides read TGCAGCGTTGAACAAAAGGGACAGCAGAACGCCGGGGAGCTGTTTTTT. Amino acid sequence: CSVEQKGQQNAGELFF.

This clonotype appeared many times. The chain has TRBV10-3 and TRBJ1-5; unclear D gene. Trimming removed 3 bases at V and 0 bases at J, with 9 bases between. The length of the CDR3 is 15 residues. CDR1 is ENHRY, CDR2 SYGVKD, per germline. This chain's CDR3 is CAISDPGFSNQPQHF. The CDR3 DNA sequence: TGTGCCATCAGTGATCCGGGTTTTAGCAATCAGCCCCAGCATTTT.

This clonotype was observed many times. The rearrangement uses TRBV6-4 and TRBJ2-5, with 8 positions matching TRBD2. This CDR3 spans 15 amino acids. Trimming removed 6 bases from V and 2 bases from J; junction bases left unmatched: 8. In germline, CDR1 is MRHNA, CDR2 SNTAGT. The CDR3 DNA follows: TGTGCCAGCAGCCCGGGAGGGGGGCAGCAAGAGACCCAGTACTTC. This sequence encodes CASSPGGGQQETQYF.

At least ten counts were recorded for this clonotype. The V and J genes are TRBV28 and TRBJ1-4, with TRBD1 matching over 7 bases. The CDR3 loop spans 15 amino acids. Trimming took 6 bases from V and 8 from J; bases not matched to a gene: 12. Germline V gene sequence: CDR1 MDHEN, CDR2 SYDVKM. CDR3 sequence (DNA): TGTGCCAGCAGCCTACTGACAGGGAACGGAGAAAAACTGTTTTTT. It specifies CASSLLTGNGEKLFF.

Ten or more counts support this clonotype. The chain is built from TRBV6-5 and TRBJ1-2; 7 bases line up with TRBD1. Germline values: CDR1 MNHEY, CDR2 SVGAGI. The V segment lost 2 bases and the J segment 2 bases; nucleotides outside the gene matches: 5. CDR3 length equals 15 residues. The CDR3, as DNA: TGTGCCAGCAGTTACCGACAGGGCCAGAACTATGGCTACACCTTC. Its protein is CASSYRQGQNYGYTF.

The J gene is TRBJ2-5, the V gene TRBV18, with TRBD2 identical over 8 bases. The length of the CDR3 is 17 residues. Germline V gene data show CDR1 as KGHSH and CDR2 as LQKENI. Losses at the gene ends were 2 bases for V and 2 bases for J; bases not matched to a gene: 10. The CDR3 loop reads CASSPDSGRVYQETQYF. CDR3 DNA sequence: TGTGCCAGCTCACCAGACTCCGGGAGGGTTTATCAAGAGACCCAGTACTTC.

The sample holds many counts of this clonotype. This chain links TRBV6-5 with TRBJ1-2; D gene unclear. The CDR3 sequence is 11 residues long. V was cut by 8 bases and J by 5 bases, with 9 bases left in between. Germline CDR1 is MNHEY and CDR2 is SVGAGI. The CDR3 region has the DNA TGTGCCAGCGATTGGTGGTATGGCTACACCTTC. Protein: CASDWWYGYTF.